These 23 T cell receptor beta chains were all obtained from the same sample, sequenced in a study of radiation and T cells in renal cell carcinoma. Data came from immunoSEQ multiplex PCR; TCRdb stores just in-frame clones and leaves some out. The sample lists under 6,500 clones, approximately 60% seen once, with about half in the top ten. The treatment was: 15 Gy SBRT to primary tumor, nephrectomy 4 weeks later. This sample comprised tumor tissue, obtained from a patient whose treatment included radiotherapy and nephrectomy. These receptors originate from a man aged 60 to 75 with renal cell carcinoma.

The rearrangement uses TRBV30 and TRBJ1-6; D unresolved. This CDR3 is built from 15 residues. Looked up from germline, CDR1 is GTSNPN and CDR2 is SVGIG (reference sequence). V was trimmed by 0 bases and J by 4 bases, leaving 10 bases between them. The DNA of the CDR3 is TGTGCCTGGAGTGTTTTAGGTGTATATAATTCACCCCTCCACTTT. Encoded protein: CAWSVLGVYNSPLHF.

This chain connects TRBV19 to TRBJ1-2; D is possibly TRBD1 (5 bases). The CDR3 is 13 residues long. Per the germline V gene, CDR1 is LNHDA and CDR2 is SQIVND (reference sequence). The V and J ends lost 9 bases and 8 bases respectively, with 19 bases between them. CDR3 amino acids: CASQRWGEGGYTF. The CDR3 nucleotides are TGTGCCAGCCAACGCTGGGGGGAAGGAGGCTACACCTTC.

The genes are TRBV19 and TRBJ1-1; D perhaps matches TRBD1 (5 bases). From germline, CDR1 is LNHDA and CDR2 SQIVND (reference sequence). CDR3 size: 12 residues. V shed 5 bases and J shed 4 bases, with 8 bases lying between them. The CDR3 sequence: CASSWGSTEAFF. The CDR3 nucleotides are TGTGCCAGTAGTTGGGGGAGCACTGAAGCTTTCTTT.

V and J are TRBV19 and TRBJ1-4; D ambiguous. Trimming removed 3 bases from V and 0 bases from J, with 11 bases in between. Germline assignment: CDR1 LNHDA and CDR2 SQIVND (reference sequence). CDR3 size: 16 residues. The CDR3 loop is CASSIGLRSTNEKLFF. In nucleotides, the CDR3 is TGTGCCAGTAGTATTGGGCTGAGATCAACTAATGAAAAACTGTTTTTT.

The V and J genes are TRBV2 and TRBJ1-2, with 7 bases matching TRBD1. CDR3 length equals 15 residues. CDR1 is SNHLY, CDR2 FYNNEI, per germline. Trimming cost V 6 bases and J 11 bases; bases outside gene matches: 18. The CDR3, as DNA: TGTGCCAGCAGGGAGGGGTTGGACAGGCGATGGGTGTACACCTTC. Translated: CASREGLDRRWVYTF.

By sample fraction, this clone is large. This rearrangement joins TRBV5-1 to TRBJ2-7; 10 bases agree with TRBD1. This CDR3 has 16 amino acids. Germline lookup yields CDR1 SGHRS and CDR2 YFSETQ. V lost 4 bases, J lost 7 bases, and 14 bases stayed unmatched. The CDR3 region is CASSLQTAGTGVEQYF. In nucleotides, the CDR3 is TGCGCCAGCAGCCTCCAAACAGCTGGGACAGGGGTAGAGCAGTACTTC.

The chain carries TRBV7-6 and TRBJ1-2; 10 bases map to TRBD1. Germline V gene sequence: CDR1 SGHVS, CDR2 FNYEAQ. V was clipped by 5 bases and J by 7 bases; unmatched bases: 4. The CDR3 runs 13 residues. As DNA, the CDR3 is TGTGCCAGCAGCGCGACAGGGGGCGCTGGCTACACCTTC. Protein product: CASSATGGAGYTF. Complete variable domain (other parts from reference TRBV7-6 and TRBJ1-2): GAGVSQSPRYKVTKRGQDVALRCDPISGHVSLYWYRQALGQGPEFLTYFNYEAQQDKSGLPNDRFSAERPEGSISTLTIQRTEQRDSAMYRCASSATGGAGYTFGSGTRLTVV.

The genes are TRBV5-4 and TRBJ2-5; D is uncertain. The CDR3 length is 12 residues. Trimming pared 1 base from V and 4 bases from J, leaving 5 bases between. Germline V gene sequence: CDR1 SGHNT, CDR2 YYREEE (reference sequence). The CDR3 region has the DNA TGTGCCAGCAGCTTGTTTCCAGAGACCCAGTACTTC. Protein sequence: CASSLFPETQYF.

V and J are TRBV19 and TRBJ1-4; no clear D gene. Germline V gives CDR1 LNHDA, CDR2 SQIVND (reference sequence). Trimming removed 0 bases at V and 8 bases at J, with 7 bases between. CDR3 length: 13 residues. The CDR3: CASSIDTGEKLFF. CDR3 DNA: TGTGCCAGTAGTATAGATACCGGAGAAAAACTGTTTTTT.

This clone occurred once. This sequence joins TRBV14 and TRBJ1-1; 8 nucleotides align to TRBD1. This CDR3 contains 16 residues. CDR1 and CDR2 from the germline V gene are SGHDN and FVKESK. Losses at the gene ends were 4 bases for V and 0 bases for J; bases not matched to a gene: 7. The CDR3 region has the DNA TGTGCCAGCAGCCTAAGAAAACAGGGGGTGAACACTGAAGCTTTCTTT. Its translation is CASSLRKQGVNTEAFF. Based on the CDR3 plus reference TRBV14 and TRBJ1-1, the full variable domain is EAGVTQFPSHSVIEKGQTVTLRCDPISGHDNLYWYRRVMGKEIKFLLHFVKESKQDESGMPNNRFLAERTGGTYSTLKVQPAELEDSGVYFCASSLRKQGVNTEAFFGQGTRLTVV.

This chain links TRBV7-8 with TRBJ1-3, with D possibly TRBD1 on 5 matching bases. This CDR3 is 15 amino acids long. Between the trimmed V and J ends, which lost 5 bases and 0 bases, there was a span of 11 bases. Germline loops: CDR1 SGHVS, CDR2 FQNEAQ. CDR3 protein: CASSPGLTSGNTIYF. The CDR3 DNA reads TGTGCCAGCAGCCCGGGACTGACCTCTGGAAACACCATATATTTT.

With regard to this clone: The junction departs from the called germline gene at one end, perhaps through a read error. V and J are TRBV7-9 and TRBJ2-7, with D unresolved. Germline V gene sequence: CDR1 SEHNR, CDR2 FQNEAQ (reference sequence). The CDR3 sequence is 13 residues long. The CDR3 is CATSSPGSYEQYF. The CDR3 DNA is TGTGCCACCAGCAGCCCGGGCTCCTACGAGCAGTACTTC. The complete variable domain, with remaining parts taken from reference TRBV7-9 and TRBJ2-7, reads DTGVSQNPRHKITKRGQNVTFRCDPISEHNRLYWYRQTLGQGPEFLTYFQNEAQLEKSRLLSDRFSAERPKGSFSTLEIQRTEQGDSAMYLCATSSPGSYEQYFGPGTRLTVT.

The V call is TRBV5-3, the J call TRBJ2-3, with a weak D call TRBD1 (6 bases). TRBV5-3 is an ORF for which the function is uncertain. This CDR3 region has 15 residues. Between the trimmed V and J ends, which lost 8 bases and 0 bases, there was a span of 16 bases. Here the CDR3 DNA reads TGTGCCAGCAGCGCGGACAGATCTAGCACAGATACGCAGTATTTT. It codes for CASSADRSSTDTQYF.

V usage is TRBV27 and J usage is TRBJ2-2; maybe TRBD2 (5 bases). Per germline, CDR1 MNHEY and CDR2 SMNVEV (reference sequence). V lost 5 bases to trimming and J lost 5 bases, with 15 bases between them. The CDR3 length is 15 residues. This CDR3 reads CASSPRGDFTGELFF. In DNA form, the CDR3 reads TGTGCCAGCAGTCCCCGGGGAGACTTTACCGGGGAGCTGTTTTTT.

The chain recombines TRBV6-5 with TRBJ1-1; D unclear. Germline V lookup: CDR1 MNHEY, CDR2 SVGAGI. This CDR3 has 14 residues. V lost 0 bases and J 4 bases, leaving 9 bases between the germline ends. In DNA form, the CDR3 reads TGTGCCAGCAGTTACTCTAACTTAGGCACTGAAGCTTTCTTT. It encodes CASSYSNLGTEAFF.

Worth noting for this clone: The junction differs from germline at one of its ends, possibly a read error. J is TRBJ1-2 and V is TRBV11-2, with a weak D call TRBD1 (5 bases). CDR3 length: 15 residues. CDR1 SGHAT and CDR2 FQNNGV come from the germline V gene. CDR3 sequence (DNA): TGCGCCAGCAGCCAAGAGGAGGGACGAGTTAATGGCTACACCTTC. Its translation: CASSQEEGRVNGYTF.

This clone came up a few times. The V gene is TRBV5-1, the J gene TRBJ1-4; 7 bases are shared with TRBD1. V shed 2 bases and J 3 bases; nucleotides not matched to a gene: 7. This CDR3 is built from 16 residues. Looked up from germline, CDR1 is SGHRS and CDR2 is YFSETQ. This CDR3 reads CASSFSEGQPNEKLFF. The CDR3 coding sequence is TGCGCCAGCAGCTTTAGCGAGGGACAGCCTAATGAAAAACTGTTTTTT.

The chain carries TRBV5-6 and TRBJ1-2; 11 bases agree with TRBD1. The CDR3 contains 16 residues. The J segment lost 4 bases and the V segment lost 4 bases, leaving 9 bases of the junction unmatched. The germline CDR1 and CDR2 sequences are SGHDT and YYEEEE. The CDR3 sequence: CASSPDRGRSAYGYTF. Written as DNA, the CDR3 is TGTGCCAGCAGCCCGGACAGGGGGCGGTCCGCCTATGGCTACACCTTC. Full variable domain (missing parts from reference TRBV5-6 and TRBJ1-2): DAGVTQSPTHLIKTRGQQVTLRCSPKSGHDTVSWYQQALGQGPQFIFQYYEEEERQRGNFPDRFSGHQFPNYSSELNVNALLLGDSALYLCASSPDRGRSAYGYTFGSGTRLTVV.

V is TRBV30 and J is TRBJ1-5; the match to TRBD1 covers 9 bases. The germline CDR1 and CDR2 sequences are GTSNPN and SVGIG (reference sequence). Trimming cost V 3 bases and J 6 bases; bases outside gene matches: 6. CDR3 length equals 14 residues. The CDR3 loop is CAWSRDRVGQPQHF. DNA for the CDR3: TGTGCCTGGAGCCGGGACAGGGTGGGTCAGCCCCAGCATTTT.

This clone is medium-sized. This rearrangement joins TRBV19 to TRBJ1-1; TRBD1 aligns across 7 bases. Per germline, CDR1 LNHDA and CDR2 SQIVND (reference sequence). The ends lost 4 bases at V and 4 bases at J; junction bases unmatched: 9. The CDR3 extends over 15 amino acids. The CDR3, as DNA: TGTGCCAGTAGTACACAGGGGAGTGGGAGCACTGAAGCTTTCTTT. Amino acid sequence: CASSTQGSGSTEAFF.

V usage is TRBV9 and J usage is TRBJ1-1, with TRBD1 matching 7 bases. Germline CDR1 SGDLS, CDR2 YYNGEE. CDR3 length: 15 residues. Germline trimming cut 2 bases from V and 5 bases from J; bases unmatched to any gene: 9. CDR3 nucleotide sequence: TGTGCCAGCAGCGTGACAGGGAGAGTAGGGACTGAAGCTTTCTTT. It specifies CASSVTGRVGTEAFF.

This chain connects TRBV11-2 to TRBJ1-4; perhaps TRBD1 as D (6 bases). The CDR3 consists of 15 residues. Trimming pared 5 bases from V and 2 bases from J, leaving 12 bases between. Germline assignment: CDR1 SGHAT and CDR2 FQNNGV. The CDR3 spells CASSLGQTTNEKLFF. In DNA form, the CDR3 reads TGTGCCAGCAGCCTCGGACAGACTACTAATGAAAAACTGTTTTTT.

The chain joins TRBV7-9 to TRBJ2-7; D uncertain. The CDR3 loop spans 12 amino acids. Germline V lookup: CDR1 SEHNR, CDR2 FQNEAQ (reference sequence). V lost 4 bases, J lost 7 bases, and 11 bases lay in between. The CDR3 DNA reads TGTGCCAGCAGCTCCATGGCGGAAGAGCAGTACTTC. Protein product: CASSSMAEEQYF.